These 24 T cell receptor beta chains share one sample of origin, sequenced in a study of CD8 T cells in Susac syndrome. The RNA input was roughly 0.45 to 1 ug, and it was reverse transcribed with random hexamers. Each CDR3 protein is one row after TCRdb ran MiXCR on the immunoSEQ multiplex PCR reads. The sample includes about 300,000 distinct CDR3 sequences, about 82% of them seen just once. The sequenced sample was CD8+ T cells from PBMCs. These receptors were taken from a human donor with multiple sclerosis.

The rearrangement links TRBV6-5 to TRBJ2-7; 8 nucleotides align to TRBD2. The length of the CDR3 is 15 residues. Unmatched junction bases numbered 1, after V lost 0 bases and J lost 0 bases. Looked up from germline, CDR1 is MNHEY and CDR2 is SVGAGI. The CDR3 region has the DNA TGTGCCAGCAGTTACTCCGGGACTAGCTCCTACGAGCAGTACTTC. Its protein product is CASSYSGTSSYEQYF.

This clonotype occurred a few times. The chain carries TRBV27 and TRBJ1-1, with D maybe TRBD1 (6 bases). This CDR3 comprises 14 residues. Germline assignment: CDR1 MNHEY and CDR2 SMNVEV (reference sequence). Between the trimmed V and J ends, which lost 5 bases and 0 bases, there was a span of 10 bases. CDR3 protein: CASSTGSLNTEAFF. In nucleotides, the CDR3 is TGTGCCAGCAGTACAGGGAGCTTGAACACTGAAGCTTTCTTT.

This CDR3 is CASKKGTYEQYF. The CDR3 DNA sequence: TGTGCCAGCAAAAAAGGGACCTACGAGCAGTACTTC. The genes are TRBV27 and TRBJ2-7; unclear D gene. The CDR3 is 12 residues long. V lost 7 bases, J lost 2 bases, and 9 bases lay in between. CDR1 and CDR2 (germline): MNHEY, SMNVEV (reference sequence).

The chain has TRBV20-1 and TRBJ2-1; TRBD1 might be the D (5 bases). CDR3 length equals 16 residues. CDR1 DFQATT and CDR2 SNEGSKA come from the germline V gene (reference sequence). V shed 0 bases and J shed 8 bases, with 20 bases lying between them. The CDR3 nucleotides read TGCAGTGCTAGAGATCCGGCAGGGATAAGGGGCGATGAGCAGTTCTTC. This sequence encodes CSARDPAGIRGDEQFF.

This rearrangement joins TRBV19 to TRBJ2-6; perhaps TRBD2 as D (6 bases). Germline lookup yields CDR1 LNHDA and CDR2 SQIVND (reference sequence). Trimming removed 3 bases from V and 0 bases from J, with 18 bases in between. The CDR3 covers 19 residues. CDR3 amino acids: CASSILGGAAYSGANVLTF. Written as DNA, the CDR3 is TGTGCCAGTAGTATTCTCGGAGGGGCAGCTTACTCTGGGGCCAACGTCCTGACTTTC.

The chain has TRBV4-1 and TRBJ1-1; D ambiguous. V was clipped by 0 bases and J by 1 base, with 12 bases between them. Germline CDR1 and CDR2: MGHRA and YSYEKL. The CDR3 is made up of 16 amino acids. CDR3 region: CASSQDPGVANTEAFF. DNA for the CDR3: TGCGCCAGCAGCCAAGATCCTGGGGTTGCGAACACTGAAGCTTTCTTT.

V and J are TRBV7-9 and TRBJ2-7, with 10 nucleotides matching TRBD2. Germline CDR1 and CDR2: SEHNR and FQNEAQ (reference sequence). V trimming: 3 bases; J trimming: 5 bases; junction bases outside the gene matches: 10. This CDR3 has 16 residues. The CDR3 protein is CASSLPLAGEGHEQYF. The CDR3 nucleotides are TGTGCCAGCAGCTTGCCCCTAGCGGGAGAAGGCCACGAGCAGTACTTC.

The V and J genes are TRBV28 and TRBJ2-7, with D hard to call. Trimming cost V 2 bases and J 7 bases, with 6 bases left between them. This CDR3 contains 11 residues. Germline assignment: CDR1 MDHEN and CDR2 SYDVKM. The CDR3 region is CASSLDWEQYF. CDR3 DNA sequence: TGTGCCAGCAGTTTAGATTGGGAGCAGTACTTC.

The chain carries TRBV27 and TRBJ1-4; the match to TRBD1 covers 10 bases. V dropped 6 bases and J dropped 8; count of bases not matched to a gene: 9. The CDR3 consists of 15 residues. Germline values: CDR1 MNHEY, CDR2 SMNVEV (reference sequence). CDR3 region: CASRSGQGEQEKLFF. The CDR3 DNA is TGTGCCAGCAGATCCGGACAGGGGGAACAGGAAAAACTGTTTTTT.

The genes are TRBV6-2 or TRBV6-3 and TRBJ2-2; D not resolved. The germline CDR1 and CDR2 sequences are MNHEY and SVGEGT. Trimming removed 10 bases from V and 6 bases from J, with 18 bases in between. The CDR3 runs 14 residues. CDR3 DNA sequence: TGTGCCACTACGGCCGGGTTCTCCGCCGGGGAGCTGTTTTTT. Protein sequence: CATTAGFSAGELFF.

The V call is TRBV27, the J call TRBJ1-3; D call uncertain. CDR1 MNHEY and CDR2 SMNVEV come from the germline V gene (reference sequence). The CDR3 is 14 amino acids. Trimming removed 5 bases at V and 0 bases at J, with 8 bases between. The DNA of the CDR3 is TGTGCCAGCAGTACAGACTTCTCTGGAAACACCATATATTTT. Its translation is CASSTDFSGNTIYF.

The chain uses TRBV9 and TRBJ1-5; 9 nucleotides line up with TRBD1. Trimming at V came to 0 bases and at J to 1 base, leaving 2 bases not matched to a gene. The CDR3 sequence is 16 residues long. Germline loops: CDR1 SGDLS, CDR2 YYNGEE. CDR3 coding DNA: TGTGCCAGCAGCGTAGGGGACAGGGAAAGCAATCAGCCCCAGCATTTT. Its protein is CASSVGDRESNQPQHF.

CDR3 DNA sequence: TGTGCCATCAGCGGTAAGGACGGTATGAACACTGAAGCTTTCTTT. As protein: CAISGKDGMNTEAFF. The V gene is TRBV10-3, the J gene TRBJ1-1; no definite D call. CDR1 is ENHRY and CDR2 is SYGVKD in the germline V gene. Trimming removed 6 bases at V and 0 bases at J, with 14 bases between. The CDR3 extends over 15 amino acids.

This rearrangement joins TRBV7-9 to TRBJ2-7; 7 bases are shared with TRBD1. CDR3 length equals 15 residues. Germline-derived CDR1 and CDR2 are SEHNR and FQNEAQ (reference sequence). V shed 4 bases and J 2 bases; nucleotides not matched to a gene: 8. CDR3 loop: CASSSIQGSTYEQYF. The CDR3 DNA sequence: TGTGCCAGCAGCTCCATACAGGGGTCCACCTACGAGCAGTACTTC.

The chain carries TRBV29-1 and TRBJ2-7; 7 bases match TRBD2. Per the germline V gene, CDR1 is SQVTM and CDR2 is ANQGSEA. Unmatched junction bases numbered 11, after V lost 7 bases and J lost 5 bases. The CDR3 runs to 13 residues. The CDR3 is CSALTSIPDEQYF. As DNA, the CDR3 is TGCAGCGCCCTGACTAGCATCCCGGACGAGCAGTACTTC.

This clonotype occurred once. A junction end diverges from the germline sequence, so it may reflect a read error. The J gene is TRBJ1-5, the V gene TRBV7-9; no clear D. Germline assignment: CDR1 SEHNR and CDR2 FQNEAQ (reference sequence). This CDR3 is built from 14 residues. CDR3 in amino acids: CASRPDGVFQPQFF. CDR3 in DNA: TGTGCCAGCAGACCCGACGGAGTATTTCAGCCCCAGTTTTTT.

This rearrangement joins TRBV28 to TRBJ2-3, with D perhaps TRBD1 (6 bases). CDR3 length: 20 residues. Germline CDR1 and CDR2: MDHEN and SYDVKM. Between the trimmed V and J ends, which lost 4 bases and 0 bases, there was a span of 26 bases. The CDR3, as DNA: TGTGCCAGCAGTTCCCCATCGACAGGTTCCCTGCAATCTAGCACAGATACGCAGTATTTT. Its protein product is CASSSPSTGSLQSSTDTQYF.

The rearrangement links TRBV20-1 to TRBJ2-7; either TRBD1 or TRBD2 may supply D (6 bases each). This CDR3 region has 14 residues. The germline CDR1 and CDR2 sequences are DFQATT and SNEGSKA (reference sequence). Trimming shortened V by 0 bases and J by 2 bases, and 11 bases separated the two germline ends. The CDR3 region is CSARDRGQTYEQYF. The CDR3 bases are TGCAGTGCTAGAGATCGGGGGCAAACCTACGAGCAGTACTTC.

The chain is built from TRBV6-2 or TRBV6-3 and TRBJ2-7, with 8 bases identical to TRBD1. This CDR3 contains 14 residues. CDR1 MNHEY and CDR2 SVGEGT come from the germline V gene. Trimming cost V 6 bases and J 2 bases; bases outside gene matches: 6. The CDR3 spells CASRPTGAPYEQYF. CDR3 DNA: TGTGCCAGCAGACCGACAGGGGCCCCCTACGAGCAGTACTTC.

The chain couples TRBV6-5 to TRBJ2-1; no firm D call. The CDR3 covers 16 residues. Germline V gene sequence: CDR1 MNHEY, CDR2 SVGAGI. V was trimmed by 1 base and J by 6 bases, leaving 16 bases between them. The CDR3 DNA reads TGTGCCAGCAGTTACTTTGGCTCTAGGTCACTCAATGAGCAGTTCTTC. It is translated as CASSYFGSRSLNEQFF.

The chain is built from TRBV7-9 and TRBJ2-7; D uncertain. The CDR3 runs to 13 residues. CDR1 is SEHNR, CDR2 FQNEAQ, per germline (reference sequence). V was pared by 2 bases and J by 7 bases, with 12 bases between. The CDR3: CASSLQPWWEQYF. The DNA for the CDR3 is TGTGCCAGCAGCTTACAGCCATGGTGGGAGCAGTACTTC.

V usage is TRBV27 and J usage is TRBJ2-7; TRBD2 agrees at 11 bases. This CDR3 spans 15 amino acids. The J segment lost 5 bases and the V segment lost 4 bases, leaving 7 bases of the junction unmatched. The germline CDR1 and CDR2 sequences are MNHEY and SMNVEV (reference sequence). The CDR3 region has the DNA TGTGCCAGCAGTTCTGGACTAGCGGGCCTTGACGAGCAGTACTTC. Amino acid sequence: CASSSGLAGLDEQYF.

CDR3 loop: CASSHLASGSDEQYF. DNA of the CDR3: TGCGCCAGCAGCCACCTTGCTAGCGGGAGCGACGAGCAGTACTTC. The chain employs TRBV4-3 and TRBJ2-7, with 10 bases lining up with TRBD2. The CDR3 contains 15 residues. The V gene's germline CDR1 is LGHNA and CDR2 YSLEER. With V trimmed by 3 bases and J by 5 bases, 7 bases remained unmatched.

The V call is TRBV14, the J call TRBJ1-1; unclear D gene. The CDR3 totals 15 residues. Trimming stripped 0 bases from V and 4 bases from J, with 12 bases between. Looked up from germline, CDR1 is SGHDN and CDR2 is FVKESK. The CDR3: CASSQDKGRTTEAFF. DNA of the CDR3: TGTGCCAGCAGCCAAGATAAAGGTCGGACCACTGAAGCTTTCTTT.